These 23 T cell receptor beta chains came from one sample sequenced in a study of blood T cells in healthy people across ages. Primers used in a second PCR of roughly 7 to 12 cycles were a sample-barcoded 5' primer and a J-beta primer mix. TCRdb re-called the 5' RACE reads through MiXCR, storing one row per CDR3 protein. The sample has about 780,000 distinct CDR3 sequences; roughly 26% are singletons. These data were also reused for a study on T cells of mothers and their children.

The material sequenced was blood. The receptor source for this set is a boy under 18 in good health.

This clonotype was recorded many times. The chain carries TRBV9 and TRBJ2-5; TRBD2 is a possible D gene (6 bases). The germline V gene has CDR1 SGDLS and CDR2 YYNGEE. Trimming took off 0 bases at V and 2 bases at J, with 11 bases between the two ends. This CDR3 is 15 amino acids long. The CDR3 DNA reads as TGTGCCAGCAGCGTAGATATGGGGAGGCAAGAGACCCAGTACTTC. It encodes CASSVDMGRQETQYF.

In its sample, this clonotype was seen a few times. CDR3 DNA: TGTGCCAGCAGTCCGATTGCGGACACTGAAGCTTTCTTT. Its translation: CASSPIADTEAFF. The J gene is TRBJ1-1, the V gene TRBV2; D call uncertain. The V and J ends lost 5 bases and 3 bases respectively, with 10 bases between them. Germline-derived CDR1 and CDR2 are SNHLY and FYNNEI. The CDR3 runs to 13 residues.

The gene calls are TRBV20-1 and TRBJ2-3; TRBD2 aligns across 13 bases. Germline V gives CDR1 DFQATT, CDR2 SNEGSKA (reference sequence). J lost 3 bases, V lost 1 base, and 13 bases had no gene match. The CDR3 has 19 residues. This CDR3 reads CSARVTGRGLAGVTDTQYF. CDR3 nucleotides: TGCAGTGCTAGAGTGACAGGACGAGGACTAGCGGGGGTTACAGATACGCAGTATTTT.

V gene TRBV2 combines with J gene TRBJ2-5; possible D gene TRBD2, 7 bases. The end of the DNA is better explained by TRBJ2-7, so the J call may be wrong. Germline CDR1 is SNHLY and CDR2 is FYNNEI. The CDR3 has 15 residues. The CDR3: CASSRVGGRDYEQYF. As DNA, the CDR3 is TGTGCCAGCAGCCGGGTGGGGGGGCGAGACTACGAGCAGTACTTC.

The J gene is TRBJ2-4, the V gene TRBV6-1; 7 nucleotides match TRBD2. Trimming took 6 bases from V and 0 from J; bases not matched to a gene: 8. In germline, CDR1 is MNHNS, CDR2 SASEGT. The CDR3 spans 16 residues. Written as DNA, the CDR3 is TGTGCCAGCAGCCAAACCCCGGGGGGAGCCAAAAACATTCAGTACTTC. It is translated as CASSQTPGGAKNIQYF.

This clonotype was counted many times. The chain is built from TRBV3-1 and TRBJ2-7; a weak D match, TRBD1 (6 bases). Trimming pared 4 bases from V and 0 bases from J, leaving 7 bases between. Germline CDR1 is LGHDT and CDR2 is YNNKEL (reference sequence). The CDR3 runs to 13 residues. The CDR3 DNA sequence: TGTGCCAGCAGCCGACAGGACTCCTACGAGCAGTACTTC. Amino acids: CASSRQDSYEQYF.

The rearrangement uses TRBV6-1 and TRBJ1-3; D gene ambiguous. The CDR3 loop spans 15 amino acids. The V gene lost 2 bases and the J gene lost 4 bases, with 12 bases spanning the gap. Per germline, CDR1 MNHNS and CDR2 SASEGT. The CDR3 loop reads CASSEQINGGNTIYF. The CDR3 nucleotides read TGTGCCAGCAGTGAACAAATCAATGGAGGAAACACCATATATTTT.

The chain is built from TRBV15 and TRBJ1-4; weak D call: TRBD1 (5 bases). V lost 9 bases to trimming and J lost 7 bases, with 18 bases between them. The germline CDR1 and CDR2 sequences are LNHNV and YYDKDF (reference sequence). The CDR3 is 14 residues long. This CDR3 is CATRLNRRAEKLFF. In nucleotides, the CDR3 is TGTGCCACAAGACTAAACAGGAGGGCTGAAAAACTGTTTTTT.

V and J are TRBV12-3 or TRBV12-4 and TRBJ1-3, with no clear D. The CDR3 is made up of 14 amino acids. Deletions cut 7 bases from V and 0 bases from J, with 10 bases between. The CDR3 DNA reads as TGTGCCAGCAAAATATTACCCTCTGGAAACACCATATATTTT. Translation gives CASKILPSGNTIYF.

There are many counts of this clonotype. This sequence joins TRBV4-2 and TRBJ1-4; unclear D gene. Germline values: CDR1 LGHNA, CDR2 YNFKEQ. V was trimmed by 4 bases and J by 6 bases, leaving 6 bases between them. This CDR3 comprises 12 residues. The CDR3 sequence is CASSPPDEKLFF. The CDR3 coding sequence is TGTGCCAGCAGCCCGCCCGATGAAAAACTGTTTTTT.

This clonotype was seen a handful of times. V gene TRBV20-1 combines with J gene TRBJ2-7; 7 bases align to TRBD2. CDR1 and CDR2 from the germline V gene are DFQATT and SNEGSKA (reference sequence). The CDR3 has 14 amino acids. V lost 3 bases, J lost 2 bases, and 7 bases stayed unmatched. DNA for the CDR3: TGCAGTGCTAGCTCCCCCGGGGGGACCTACGAGCAGTACTTC. Translation: CSASSPGGTYEQYF.

V and J are TRBV7-9 and TRBJ1-2; D uncertain. The CDR3 totals 14 residues. CDR1 is SEHNR, CDR2 FQNEAQ, per germline (reference sequence). Deletions cut 3 bases from V and 8 bases from J, with 16 bases between. CDR3 sequence reads: CASSFAGFKSGYTF. DNA of the CDR3: TGTGCCAGCAGCTTCGCGGGGTTTAAGAGCGGCTACACCTTC. Together with reference TRBV7-9 and TRBJ1-2, the CDR3 gives the full variable domain: DTGVSQNPRHKITKRGQNVTFRCDPISEHNRLYWYRQTLGQGPEFLTYFQNEAQLEKSRLLSDRFSAERPKGSFSTLEIQRTEQGDSAMYLCASSFAGFKSGYTFGSGTRLTVV.

The chain uses TRBV29-1 and TRBJ2-5; TRBD1 matches at 9 bases. The length of the CDR3 is 13 residues. Unmatched junction bases numbered 4, after V lost 7 bases and J lost 1 base. Germline loops: CDR1 SQVTM, CDR2 ANQGSEA. The CDR3 DNA sequence: TGCAGCGCCCGACAGGGGGTCCAAGAGACCCAGTACTTC. It specifies CSARQGVQETQYF.

This clonotype has a handful of counts. The gene calls are TRBV12-3 or TRBV12-4 and TRBJ1-3; no clear D gene. The V gene lost 2 bases and the J gene lost 2 bases, with 10 bases spanning the gap. The CDR3 has 15 amino acids. The CDR3 spells CASSLQANPGNTIYF. CDR3 sequence (DNA): TGTGCCAGCAGTTTACAGGCCAATCCTGGAAACACCATATATTTT.

The V and J genes are TRBV7-2 and TRBJ2-5, with TRBD2 matching 8 bases. Losses at the gene ends were 5 bases for V and 1 base for J; bases not matched to a gene: 9. Germline V gene data show CDR1 as SGHTA and CDR2 as FQGNSA. The CDR3 loop spans 16 amino acids. The CDR3 DNA reads TGTGCCAGCAGCCCAAGGGGACTAGGGAGCCAAGAGACCCAGTACTTC. Encoded protein: CASSPRGLGSQETQYF.

This clonotype was detected a few times. The rearrangement links TRBV6-6 to TRBJ2-5; D may match TRBD1 or TRBD2 (5 bases each). The J call may be wrong; the DNA end is better matched by TRBJ2-1. Germline lookup yields CDR1 MNHNY and CDR2 SVGAGI (reference sequence). The CDR3 contains 12 residues. This CDR3 reads CASSRWGNEQFF. The CDR3 DNA follows: TGTGCCAGCTCCCGGTGGGGGAATGAGCAGTTCTTC.

The sample holds many counts of this clonotype. The rearrangement links TRBV5-5 to TRBJ1-2; tentative D call: TRBD1 (5 bases). The length of the CDR3 is 14 residues. The ends were cut back, 4 bases at V and 2 bases at J, with 12 bases in the middle. Germline-derived CDR1 and CDR2 are SGHKS and YYEKEE (reference sequence). CDR3: CASSPAGTNYGYTF. The CDR3 DNA follows: TGTGCCAGCAGCCCGGCCGGGACGAACTATGGCTACACCTTC.

The rearrangement joins TRBV27 to TRBJ2-5; no clear D gene. Deletions cut 1 base from V and 5 bases from J, with 8 bases between. Per germline, CDR1 MNHEY and CDR2 SMNVEV (reference sequence). There are 13 residues in the CDR3. DNA of the CDR3: TGTGCCAGCAGTTTATTGGTTAGTGAGACCCAGTACTTC. It yields the protein CASSLLVSETQYF.

This clonotype was counted between two and nine times. The J gene is TRBJ2-2, the V gene TRBV29-1; weak D call: TRBD2 (5 bases). Trimming shortened V by 7 bases and J by 0 bases, and 12 bases separated the two germline ends. The CDR3 covers 14 residues. The V gene's germline CDR1 is SQVTM and CDR2 ANQGSEA. The CDR3 nucleotides read TGCAGCGCCCTAGCAGGTCCGAACACCGGGGAGCTGTTTTTT. This sequence encodes CSALAGPNTGELFF.

The rearrangement links TRBV20-1 to TRBJ2-5; D possibly matches TRBD1 or TRBD2 (5 bases each). The J call may be faulty, since TRBJ2-7 better matches the DNA end. This CDR3 is built from 14 residues. From germline, CDR1 is DFQATT and CDR2 SNEGSKA (reference sequence). CDR3 sequence reads: CSARVGENLYEQYF. The CDR3 DNA reads as TGCAGTGCTAGAGTAGGGGAGAACCTATACGAGCAGTACTTC.

This clonotype was found a few times. The rearrangement uses TRBV29-1 and TRBJ1-2; 10 bases align to TRBD1. The junction had 5 bases not matched to a gene; V was cut back by 3 bases and J by 4 bases. CDR3 length: 14 residues. Germline CDR1 reads SQVTM; CDR2 reads ANQGSEA. CDR3 nucleotides: TGCAGCGTTGAGGTACGACAGGGGGCCTATGGCTACACCTTC. It yields the protein CSVEVRQGAYGYTF.

This clonotype was counted a few times. The chain has TRBV7-9 and TRBJ1-2; 8 nucleotides line up with TRBD1. There are 17 residues in the CDR3. The V segment lost 3 bases and the J segment 2 bases; nucleotides outside the gene matches: 11. Germline loops: CDR1 SEHNR, CDR2 FQNEAQ (reference sequence). The CDR3 DNA follows: TGTGCCAGCAGCTTGGACCCTCACAGGGGGAGGAACTATGGCTACACCTTC. Translating gives CASSLDPHRGRNYGYTF.

This clonotype was seen only a few times. The chain recombines TRBV15 with TRBJ1-4; tentatively, D is TRBD1 (6 bases). The CDR3 covers 14 residues. Per the germline V gene, CDR1 is LNHNV and CDR2 is YYDKDF (reference sequence). V lost 3 bases to trimming and J lost 5 bases, with 10 bases between them. In DNA form, the CDR3 reads TGTGCCACCAGCAGCTTAGGGGGGAATGAAAAACTGTTTTTT. Its protein product is CATSSLGGNEKLFF. The full variable domain, its missing parts supplied by reference TRBV15 and TRBJ1-4, is DAMVIQNPRYQVTQFGKPVTLSCSQTLNHNVMYWYQQKSSQAPKLLFHYYDKDFNNEADTPDNFQSRRPNTSFCFLDIRSPGLGDTAMYLCATSSLGGNEKLFFGSGTQLSVL.